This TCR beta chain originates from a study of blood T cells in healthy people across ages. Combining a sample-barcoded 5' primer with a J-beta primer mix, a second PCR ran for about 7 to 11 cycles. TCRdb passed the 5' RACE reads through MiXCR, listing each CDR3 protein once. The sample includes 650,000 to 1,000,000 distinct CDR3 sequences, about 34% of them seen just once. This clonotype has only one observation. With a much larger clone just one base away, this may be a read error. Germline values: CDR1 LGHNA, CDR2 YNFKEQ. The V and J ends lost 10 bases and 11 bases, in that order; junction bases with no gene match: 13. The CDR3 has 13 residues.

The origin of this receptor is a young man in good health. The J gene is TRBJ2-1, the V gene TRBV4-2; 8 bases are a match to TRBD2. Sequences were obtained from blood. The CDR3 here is CATAGTRRNKQFF. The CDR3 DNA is TGTGCCACCGCCGGGACTAGAAGGAATAAGCAGTTCTTC.